The source of this T cell receptor beta chain is a study of T cells in Graves' hyperthyroidism and ophthalmopathy. RNA transcripts provided the source from which TCR beta CDR3 regions were amplified. HTBI primers were used for first-round RT-PCR of the TCR CDR3. TCRdb used MiXCR to reprocess the multiplex PCR reads, holding one entry per CDR3 protein. Here the sample spans hundreds of thousands of distinct CDR3 sequences, about 15% being singletons. The sequencing input was blood. This TCR was recovered from a woman between 25 and 40 years old with Graves' hyperthyroidism.

In nucleotides, the CDR3 is TGCAGCATCTGGGCCCCCCATCCGGACAAATCGGGGGCAAACATTCAGTACTTC. It codes for CSIWAPHPDKSGANIQYF. The chain employs TRBV29-1 and TRBJ2-4, with D possibly called TRBD1 or TRBD2 (6 bases each). V was pared by 8 bases and J by 6 bases, with 32 bases between. The length of the CDR3 is 18 residues. Germline V CDR1 and CDR2: SQVTM, ANQGSEA.